The clone carrying this TCR beta chain has a count of ten or more. Its specificity is unknown. Absent ophthalmopathy progression within 18 months defined stable Graves' hyperthyroidism. PBMCs stemmed from more than 7.5 ml fresh peripheral blood. The entry originates in a study of T cells in Graves' hyperthyroidism and ophthalmopathy. Study-level results: Researchers report that a 13 V-J model separated ophthalmopathy from stable hyperthyroidism.

V lost 8 bases to trimming and J lost 3 bases; unmatched junction nucleotides: 16. Germline CDR1 reads DFQATT; CDR2 reads SNEGSKA (reference sequence). This CDR3 contains 17 residues. From RNA transcripts, TCR beta CDR3 regions were amplified. When the TCR CDR3 underwent first-round RT-PCR, the HTBI primer set was used. MiXCR, applied by TCRdb to the multiplex PCR reads, yields one record per CDR3 protein. The sample holds some 200,000 distinct CDR3 sequences, 17% seen once. This clonotype was obtained from a woman between 50 and 59 years old with Graves' hyperthyroidism. This sequence joins TRBV20-1 and TRBJ2-1; TRBD2 matches at 10 bases. The sample taken for sequencing was blood. CDR3 nucleotides: TGCAGTTCATACCCCGGGCTAGCGGGAGTCTACTACAATGAGCAGTTCTTC. This codes for CSSYPGLAGVYYNEQFF.